This T cell receptor beta chain originates from a study of T cell changes during pregnancy in multiple sclerosis. TCRdb's table, derived via immunoSEQ multiplex PCR, lists solely in-frame clones and lacks some. Counted here are 65,000 to 80,000 clones, approximately 90% occurring once; the ten biggest clones make up around 1.5%. V shed 10 bases and J shed 3 bases, with 19 bases lying between them. The germline gives CDR1 LNHDA, CDR2 SQIVND (reference sequence). CDR3 length: 14 amino acids. The sequence was obtained from a female donor with multiple sclerosis, enrolled in a pregnancy study. The sample in question was peripheral blood, obtained in the third trimester of pregnancy. This chain connects TRBV19 to TRBJ2-7; a weak D match, TRBD2 (6 bases). The CDR3 protein is CATRGMGQGYEQYF. DNA of the CDR3: TGTGCCACCCGGGGGATGGGGCAAGGCTACGAGCAGTACTTC.